A selection of T cell receptor beta chains follows, all from one sample in a study of T cell responses to AZD1222 COVID-19 vaccine. Produced via immunoSEQ multiplex PCR; TCRdb's table is partial and in-frame only. The table has fewer than 110,000 clones, less than 95% seen once. The sample in question was peripheral blood, obtained on day 0 of AZD1222 vaccination. These receptor sequences come from an adult in good health. The CDR3 runs from the conserved cysteine through the conserved F or W. The D gene is left open where the match is weak. Size values are once, few and many counts, or a class for expanded clones, and some rows have none.

clone_size	d_call	v_call	j_call	cdr3_aa	cdr3_nt
.	TRBD2	TRBV7-2	TRBJ2-7	CASSTGLAVSYEQYF	TGTGCCAGCAGCACCGGACTAGCAGTCTCGTACGAGCAGTACTTC
.	.	TRBV3-1/TRBV3-2	TRBJ1-2	CASSQAVDRSSNYGYTF	TGTGCCAGCAGCCAAGCCGTTGACAGGTCCTCAAACTATGGCTACACCTTC
.	.	TRBV30	TRBJ1-2	CAWSGGGGYTF	TGTGCCTGGAGTGGGGGAGGAGGCTACACCTTC
once	.	TRBV5-1	TRBJ1-6	CASSVQGRGDNSPLHF	TGCGCCAGCAGCGTACAGGGAAGAGGGGATAATTCACCCCTCCACTTT
.	.	TRBV18	TRBJ2-7	CASSQIRDIYEQYF	TGTGCCAGCTCACAGATACGGGACATCTACGAGCAGTACTTC
.	.	TRBV7-8	TRBJ1-3	CASSGAGNTIYF	TGTGCCAGCAGCGGAGCCGGAAACACCATATATTTT
.	TRBD2	TRBV9	TRBJ2-5	CASSPAGGWETQYF	TGTGCCAGCAGCCCCGCGGGGGGTTGGGAGACCCAGTACTTC
.	TRBD2	TRBV6-6	TRBJ2-7	CASSPLGLAGSQEQYF	TGTGCCAGCAGTCCTCTGGGACTAGCGGGCTCCCAGGAGCAGTACTTC
.	.	TRBV24-1	TRBJ1-1	CATSGPGTTEAFF	TGTGCCACCAGTGGGCCAGGGACCACTGAAGCTTTCTTT
.	.	TRBV21-1	TRBJ2-3	CASSAWGPDTQYF	TGTGCCAGCAGCGCCTGGGGCCCCGATACGCAGTATTTT
.	TRBD2	TRBV6-5	TRBJ2-7	CASNQGGTSYEQYF	TGTGCCAGCAATCAAGGGGGGACTAGCTACGAGCAGTACTTC
once	TRBD1	TRBV29-1	TRBJ2-7	CSVRDRAYEQYF	TGCAGCGTTCGGGACAGGGCTTACGAGCAGTACTTC
.	TRBD2	TRBV5-5	TRBJ2-5	CASSLLAGEETQYF	TGTGCCAGCAGTCTACTAGCGGGGGAAGAGACCCAGTACTTC
.	.	TRBV30	TRBJ1-6	CAWTQRGDSPLHF	TGTGCCTGGACTCAAAGAGGGGACTCACCCCTCCACTTT
.	.	TRBV18	TRBJ1-5	CASSPAAGYNQPQHF	TGTGCCAGCTCACCGGCGGCAGGGTACAATCAGCCCCAGCATTTT
.	TRBD1	TRBV7-2	TRBJ1-3	CASSPGQGRNTIYF	TGTGCCAGCAGCCCGGGACAGGGGAGAAACACCATATATTTT
once	.	TRBV7-3	TRBJ1-4	CASSEQPNEKLFF	TGTGCCAGCAGTGAACAGCCTAATGAAAAACTGTTTTTT
.	.	TRBV19	TRBJ1-5	CASSIDRTNNQPQHF	TGTGCCAGTAGTATTGACAGGACCAACAATCAGCCCCAGCATTTT